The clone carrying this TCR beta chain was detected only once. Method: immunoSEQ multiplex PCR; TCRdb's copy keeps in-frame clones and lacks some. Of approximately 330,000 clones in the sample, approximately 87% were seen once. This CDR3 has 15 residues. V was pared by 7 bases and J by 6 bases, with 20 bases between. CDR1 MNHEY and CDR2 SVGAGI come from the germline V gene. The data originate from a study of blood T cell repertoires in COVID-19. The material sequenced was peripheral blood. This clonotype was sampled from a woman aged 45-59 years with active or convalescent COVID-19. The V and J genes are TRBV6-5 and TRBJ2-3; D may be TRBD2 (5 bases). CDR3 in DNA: TGTGCCAGCACGGGGTTAAGCGCAGGCGGGGATACGCAGTATTTT. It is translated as CASTGLSAGGDTQYF.